The T cell receptor (beta chain) under discussion was sequenced for a study of blood T cell repertoires in COVID-19 (dated by TCRdb to 2020 to 2021). The study in broad terms: Samples covering the acute and convalescent phases of COVID-19 were provided by collaborators in the United States, Italy and Spain. A de-identified subject ID, COVID-19 status, age in years and sex were almost always included in the sample metadata. A freely available public database, intended as a resource for researchers studying the immune response to SARS-CoV-2, is where the repertoires were released. The dataset comprised deeply sampled blood TCRbeta repertoires from subjects exposed to, actively infected with, or recovered from COVID-19. The material from the prospective study consisted of cDNA or gDNA derived from T cells, B-cell-depleted T cells, or PBMCs. Samples were obtained from the ongoing ImmuneRACE study (first 160 participants) and from roughly 1,300 subjects provided by 6 global collaborators. Where available, HLA class I and class II types were obtained from metadata supplied by the sample provider rather than from assay-based typing.

Of note for this clone: Its antigen is not yet known. No per-base quality is available; no much larger clone lies one base away.

Participants in the prospective study were aged about 18 to 89 years, lived in 20 to 25 United States geographic areas, and enrolled through a virtual design. In the prospective study, participants were assigned to cohorts based on the clinical history participants reported in a screening survey and a study questionnaire. For ImmuneRACE Cohort 3, a participant was defined as recovered based on two consecutive negative NP/OP PCR tests, clearance by a healthcare professional, or resolution of symptoms. Mobile phlebotomists in the prospective study collected whole blood, serum and a nasopharyngeal or oropharyngeal swab from every participant. Over a roughly 2-month period, participants in the prospective study had the option of providing additional blood draws and questionnaires. Before DNA extraction, blood samples from the prospective study were shipped at room temperature or frozen. The immunoSEQ Assay, a bias-controlled multiplex PCR, was used to amplify TCRbeta CDR3 regions from genomic DNA. On the authors' methods: Within the assay, amplification of reference gene primers was used to estimate how many nucleated cells each sample contained. To quantify the absolute abundance of each unique TCRbeta CDR3 rearrangement, sequence reads were collapsed and filtered. For each sample, productive Simpson clonality was calculated as the square root of Simpson's diversity index across productive rearrangements. Sourced from immuneACCESS, this table was stored by TCRdb with only in-frame sequences that have V and J called. A share of the clones is absent; for the studies checked, an unresolved V gene accounts for under half, and the remainder has no known explanation. From that table come the V and J calls and clone size; the DNA was used to work out D and trimming. The sample table shows 250,000 to 350,000 clones, and about 88% are seen once. About 3% of the sample lies in the top ten.

Summary of the overall study and its limitations: Clinical and demographic metadata were provided uncurated, with the amount varying by source and participant.

Deletion took 0 bases off V and 7 bases off J, with a span of 15 bases between the germline ends. CDR1 and CDR2, looked up from the germline V gene, are SGHAT and FQNNGV. Reading from cysteine to phenylalanine, the CDR3 counts 15 amino acids. Left in the record is the CDR3 DNA by itself, 45 bases read in frame from the first base. The sequencing sample was made of PBMCs or T cells enriched from blood (not recorded which). This TCR derives from a woman aged 45-65 years who had recovered from COVID-19. The V gene is TRBV11-2 and the J gene is TRBJ1-1; possibly the D gene is TRBD1, per 5 matching bases. The nucleotide sequence is given as TGTGCCAGCAGCTTAGATCTGTCCCGGGGGAGTGAAGCTTTCTTT. It encodes CASSLDLSRGSEAFF.